This entry describes one T cell receptor beta chain. The data were obtained in a study of T cells in Graves' hyperthyroidism and ophthalmopathy. The investigators amplified TCR beta CDR3 regions from RNA transcripts. The TCR CDR3 first-round RT-PCR relied on the HTBI primer set. Each CDR3 protein gets one entry after TCRdb re-called the multiplex PCR reads with MiXCR. The sample holds around 300,000 distinct CDR3 sequences, roughly 15% seen once. J gave up 2 bases and V 4 bases, and 8 bases lay outside the gene matches. The CDR3 consists of 16 residues. Germline V lookup: CDR1 LGHNA, CDR2 YNFKEQ. This chain connects TRBV4-2 to TRBJ2-3; 8 nucleotides match TRBD1. The sequenced sample was blood. The TCR was taken from a woman between 40 and 50 years old with Graves' hyperthyroidism. CDR3 sequence reads: CASSRQGQDYTDTQYF. For the CDR3, the DNA is TGTGCCAGCAGCCGCCAGGGACAGGACTACACAGATACGCAGTATTTT.